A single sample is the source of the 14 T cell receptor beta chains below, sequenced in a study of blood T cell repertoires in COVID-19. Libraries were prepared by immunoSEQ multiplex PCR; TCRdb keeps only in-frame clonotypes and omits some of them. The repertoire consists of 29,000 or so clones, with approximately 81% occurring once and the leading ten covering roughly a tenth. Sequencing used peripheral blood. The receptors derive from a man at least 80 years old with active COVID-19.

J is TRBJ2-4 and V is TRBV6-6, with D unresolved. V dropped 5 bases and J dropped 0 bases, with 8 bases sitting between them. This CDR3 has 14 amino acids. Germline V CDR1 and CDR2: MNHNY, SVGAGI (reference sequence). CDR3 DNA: TGTGCCAGCAGTCGAGACAAAGCCAAAAACATTCAGTACTTC. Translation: CASSRDKAKNIQYF.

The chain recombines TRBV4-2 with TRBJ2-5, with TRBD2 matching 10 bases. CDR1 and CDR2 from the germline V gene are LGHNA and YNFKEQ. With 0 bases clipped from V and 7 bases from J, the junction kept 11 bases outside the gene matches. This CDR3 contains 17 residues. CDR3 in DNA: TGTGCCAGCAGCCAAGAGGCCGGGGCTAGCGGGGGTATGACCCAGTACTTC. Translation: CASSQEAGASGGMTQYF.

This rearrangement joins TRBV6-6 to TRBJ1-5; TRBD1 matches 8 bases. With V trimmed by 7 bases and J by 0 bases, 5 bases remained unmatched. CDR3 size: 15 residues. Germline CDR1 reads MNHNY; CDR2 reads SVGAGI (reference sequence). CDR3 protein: CASTRQGYSNQPQHF. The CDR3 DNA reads TGTGCCAGCACTAGACAGGGGTATAGCAATCAGCCCCAGCATTTT.

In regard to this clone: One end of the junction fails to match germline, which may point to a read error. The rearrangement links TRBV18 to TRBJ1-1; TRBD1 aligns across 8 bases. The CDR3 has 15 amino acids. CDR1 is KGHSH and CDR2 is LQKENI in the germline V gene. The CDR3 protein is CASSPQLNRGGEAFF. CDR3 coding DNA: TGTGCCAGCTCCCCACAGCTTAACAGGGGGGGTGAAGCTTTCTTT. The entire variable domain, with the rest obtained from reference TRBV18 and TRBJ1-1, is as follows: NAGVMQNPRHLVRRRGQEARLRCSPMKGHSHVYWYRQLPEEGLKFMVYLQKENIIDESGMPKERFSAEFPKEGPSILRIQQVVRGDSAAYFCASSPQLNRGGEAFFGQGTRLTVV.

The CDR3 DNA reads as TGTGCCAGCAGTGAAAATAGCGGGGGCCAAGAGACCCAGTACTTC. Protein: CASSENSGGQETQYF. This chain links TRBV2 with TRBJ2-5; 9 nucleotides match TRBD2. This CDR3 contains 15 residues. After removal of 2 bases from V and 1 base from J, the junction contained 2 bases not matched to a gene. Germline assignment: CDR1 SNHLY and CDR2 FYNNEI.

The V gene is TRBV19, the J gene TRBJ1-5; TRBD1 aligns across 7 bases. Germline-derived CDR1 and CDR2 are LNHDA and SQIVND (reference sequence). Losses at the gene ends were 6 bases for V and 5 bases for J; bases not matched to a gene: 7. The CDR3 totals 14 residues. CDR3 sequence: CASRPTGWYQPQHF. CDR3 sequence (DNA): TGTGCCAGTAGGCCGACAGGGTGGTATCAGCCCCAGCATTTT.

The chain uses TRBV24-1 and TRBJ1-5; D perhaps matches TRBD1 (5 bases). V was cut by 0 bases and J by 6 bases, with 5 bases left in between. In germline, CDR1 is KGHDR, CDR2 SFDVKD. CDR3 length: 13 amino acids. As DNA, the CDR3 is TGTGCCACCAGTGATTTGAGGGGTCAGCCCCAGCATTTT. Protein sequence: CATSDLRGQPQHF.

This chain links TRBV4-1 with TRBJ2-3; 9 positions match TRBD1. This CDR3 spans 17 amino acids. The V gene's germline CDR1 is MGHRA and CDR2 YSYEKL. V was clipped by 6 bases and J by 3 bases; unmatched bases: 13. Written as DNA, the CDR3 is TGCGCCAGCAGGGTAGGGGGCGGACAGGGGAGGACAGATACGCAGTATTTT. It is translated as CASRVGGGQGRTDTQYF.

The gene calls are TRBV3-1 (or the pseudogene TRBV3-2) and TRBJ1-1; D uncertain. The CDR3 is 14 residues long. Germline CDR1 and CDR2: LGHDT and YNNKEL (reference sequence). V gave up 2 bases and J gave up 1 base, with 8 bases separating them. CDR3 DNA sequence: TGTGCCAGCAGCCAAAGACAACCGAACACTGAAGCTTTCTTT. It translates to CASSQRQPNTEAFF.

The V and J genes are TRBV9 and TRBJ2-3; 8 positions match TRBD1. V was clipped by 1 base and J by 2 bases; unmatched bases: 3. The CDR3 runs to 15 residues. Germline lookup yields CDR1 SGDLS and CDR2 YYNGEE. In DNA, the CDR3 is TGTGCCAGCAGCGTACAGGGGGCTCTCACAGATACGCAGTATTTT. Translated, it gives CASSVQGALTDTQYF.

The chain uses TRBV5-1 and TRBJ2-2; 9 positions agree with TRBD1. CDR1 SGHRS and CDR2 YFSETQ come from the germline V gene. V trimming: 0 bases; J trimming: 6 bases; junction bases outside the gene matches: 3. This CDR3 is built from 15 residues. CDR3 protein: CASSLDRGQAGELFF. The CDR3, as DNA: TGCGCCAGCAGCTTGGACAGGGGGCAGGCCGGGGAGCTGTTTTTT.

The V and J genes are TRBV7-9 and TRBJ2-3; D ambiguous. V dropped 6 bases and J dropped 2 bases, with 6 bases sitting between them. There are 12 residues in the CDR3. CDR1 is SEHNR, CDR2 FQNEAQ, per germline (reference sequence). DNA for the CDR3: TGTGCCAGCAGACTATACACAGATACGCAGTATTTT. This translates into CASRLYTDTQYF.

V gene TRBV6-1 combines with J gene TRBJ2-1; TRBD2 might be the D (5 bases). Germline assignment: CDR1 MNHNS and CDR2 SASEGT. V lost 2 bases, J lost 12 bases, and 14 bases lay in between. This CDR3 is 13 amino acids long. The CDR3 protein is CASSETRKDSQFF. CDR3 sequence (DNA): TGTGCCAGCAGTGAAACCCGAAAGGACTCGCAGTTCTTC.

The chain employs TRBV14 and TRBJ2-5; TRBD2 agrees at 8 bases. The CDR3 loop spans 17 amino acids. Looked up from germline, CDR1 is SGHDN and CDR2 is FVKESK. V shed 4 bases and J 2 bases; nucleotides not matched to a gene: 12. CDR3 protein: CASSPSGGWWGQETQYF. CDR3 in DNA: TGTGCCAGCAGCCCCAGCGGGGGCTGGTGGGGGCAAGAGACCCAGTACTTC.